The clone carrying this T cell receptor beta chain was seen repeatedly, ten times or more. What it binds is not known. This record belongs to a study of T-cell reconstitution after alpha-beta-depleted transplantation in children. As it was prepared, the TCRbeta library received unique molecular identifiers. TCRdb reprocessed the PCR reads via MiXCR and lists one record per CDR3 protein. The repertoire holds hundreds of thousands of distinct CDR3 sequences, 10% to 15% seen once, with around 0.76% in the top ten. Study conclusions and caveats: There were some patients whose high TCRbeta diversity at day 60 came from surviving recipient T cells and thymic progenitors. Expanded graft clones, several hundred of them, were reportedly the source of alpha-beta T cells about two months after transplant. At the one-year point after transplant, T-cell counts and TCRbeta diversity were found to come mostly from T cells that had been newly produced.

The junction had 7 bases not matched to a gene; V was cut back by 6 bases and J by 11 bases. CDR1 and CDR2 (germline): MNHEY, SMNVEV (reference sequence). The CDR3 consists of 13 residues. The chain recombines TRBV27 with TRBJ1-1; 12 nucleotides agree with TRBD1. The starting material was PBMCs, obtained before TCRalphabeta/CD19-depleted stem cell transplant. This receptor was identified in a girl aged 2-10 years with congenital amegakaryocytic thrombocytopenia, due to receive a stem cell transplant. The DNA of the CDR3 is TGTGCCAGCAGCTGGGGACAGGGGGCGAAGGCTTTCTTT. Protein: CASSWGQGAKAFF.